The 24 T cell receptor beta chains below all came from one sample that was sequenced in a study of high-grade serous ovarian cancer treatment subgroups. The tumor samples were collected prior to definitive surgery or chemotherapy. Sequencing was performed with immunoSEQ multiplex PCR; in TCRdb, only in-frame clones are kept and a portion is missing. The top ten hold under 11% of the sample, which has 6,000 to 7,000 clones, about 80% seen once. The sample taken for sequencing was tumor tissue. The source is a human donor with high-grade serous ovarian cancer.

The sample holds a few counts of this clone. The J gene is TRBJ1-1, the V gene TRBV6-5; D remains unclear. V lost 4 bases, J lost 3 bases, and 9 bases lay in between. CDR1 is MNHEY and CDR2 is SVGAGI in the germline V gene. The CDR3 runs to 13 residues. DNA for the CDR3: TGTGCCAGCAGTTTGAGGCGCGACACTGAAGCTTTCTTT. This translates into CASSLRRDTEAFF.

V usage is TRBV7-9 and J usage is TRBJ2-7; D tentatively reads TRBD1 or TRBD2 (5 bases each). V lost 3 bases and J lost 3, with 15 bases in between. The CDR3 extends over 15 amino acids. From germline, CDR1 is SEHNR and CDR2 FQNEAQ (reference sequence). CDR3 DNA sequence: TGTGCCAGCAGCTTCGGGGCGAGTAAGCACTACGAGCAGTACTTC. Translation gives CASSFGASKHYEQYF.

This chain connects TRBV30 to TRBJ1-6, with 9 bases identical to TRBD1. J was trimmed by 5 bases and V by 3 bases; bases with no gene match: 2. The CDR3 loop spans 14 amino acids. CDR1 and CDR2 from the germline V gene are GTSNPN and SVGIG (reference sequence). The CDR3 loop is CAWRGTGNNSPLHF. The CDR3, as DNA: TGTGCCTGGAGAGGGACAGGGAATAATTCACCCCTCCACTTT.

The J gene is TRBJ2-1, the V gene TRBV9; D is perhaps TRBD2 (6 bases). Germline CDR1 SGDLS, CDR2 YYNGEE. Trimming left V 3 bases short and J 2 bases short, with 21 bases between. CDR3 size: 18 residues. The CDR3 DNA reads as TGTGCCAGCAGCGGGGGAGGAGGTGGGCGGCCCACCTACAATGAGCAGTTCTTC. Amino acid sequence: CASSGGGGGRPTYNEQFF.

The chain combines TRBV7-9 with TRBJ2-7, with D perhaps matching TRBD1 (6 bases). This CDR3 has 15 residues. Per germline, CDR1 SEHNR and CDR2 FQNEAQ (reference sequence). Trimming took off 5 bases at V and 3 bases at J, with 17 bases between the two ends. The CDR3 reads CASSLGPGVSYEQYF. CDR3 bases: TGTGCCAGCAGCCTCGGACCAGGGGTGAGCTACGAGCAGTACTTC.

The chain links TRBV7-2 to TRBJ2-7, with a tentative D call TRBD1 (5 bases). The ends were cut back, 5 bases at V and 2 bases at J, with 13 bases in the middle. The CDR3 is made up of 14 amino acids. From germline, CDR1 is SGHTA and CDR2 FQGNSA. CDR3 sequence (DNA): TGTGCCAGCAGCGCCCGACAGAGCACCTACGAGCAGTACTTC. Translating it yields CASSARQSTYEQYF. Full variable domain (outside the CDR3, taken from reference TRBV7-2 and TRBJ2-7): GAGVSQSPSNKVTEKGKDVELRCDPISGHTALYWYRQSLGQGLEFLIYFQGNSAPDKSGLPSDRFSAERTGGSVSTLTIQRTQQEDSAVYLCASSARQSTYEQYFGPGTRLTVT.

The rearrangement joins TRBV11-2 to TRBJ2-3, with 10 bases matching TRBD2. V trimming: 5 bases; J trimming: 0 bases; junction bases outside the gene matches: 11. There are 18 residues in the CDR3. Germline V gene lookup returns CDR1 SGHAT and CDR2 FQNNGV. CDR3 amino acids: CASSPSILAGTSTDTQYF. The CDR3 DNA is TGTGCCAGCAGCCCCTCAATACTAGCGGGAACTAGCACAGATACGCAGTATTTT.

The rearrangement uses TRBV4-1 and TRBJ2-5; tentatively, D is TRBD2 (5 bases). Germline V gives CDR1 MGHRA, CDR2 YSYEKL. The CDR3 runs to 17 residues. Trimming shortened V by 4 bases and J by 6 bases, and 24 bases separated the two germline ends. The CDR3 loop reads CASSPSQGGKRRQTQYF. The CDR3 DNA sequence: TGCGCCAGCAGCCCATCCCAAGGAGGTAAACGGCGGCAGACCCAGTACTTC.

CDR3 sequence: CAISLDTGGYTF. The CDR3 DNA reads TGTGCCATCAGCTTAGACACGGGTGGCTACACCTTC. The chain carries TRBV10-3 and TRBJ1-2; D remains unclear. Germline loops: CDR1 ENHRY, CDR2 SYGVKD. The CDR3 is 12 amino acids. Trimming took 6 bases from V and 7 from J, leaving 12 bases between them.

This clone is medium-sized within its sample. The chain employs TRBV5-1 and TRBJ1-2, with 9 bases aligning to TRBD1. Looked up from germline, CDR1 is SGHRS and CDR2 is YFSETQ. V gave up 3 bases and J gave up 6 bases; unmatched junction bases: 6. This CDR3 is built from 14 residues. The chain's CDR3 is CASSWMTGGNGYTF. Here the CDR3 DNA reads TGCGCCAGCAGCTGGATGACAGGGGGAAATGGCTACACCTTC. The variable domain in full, with the rest retrieved from reference TRBV5-1 and TRBJ1-2, is KAGVTQTPRYLIKTRGQQVTLSCSPISGHRSVSWYQQTPGQGLQFLFEYFSETQRNKGNFPGRFSGRQFSNSRSEMNVSTLELGDSALYLCASSWMTGGNGYTFGSGTRLTVV.

The rearrangement joins TRBV5-1 to TRBJ2-5; D is possibly TRBD1 or TRBD2 (5 bases each). The CDR3 loop spans 17 amino acids. Germline V CDR1 and CDR2: SGHRS, YFSETQ. V was trimmed by 0 bases and J by 5 bases, leaving 20 bases between them. The CDR3 DNA reads TGCGCCAGCAGCTTGGCGGTCCTGGGGCTTTCGGGGGAGACCCAGTACTTC. Its translation: CASSLAVLGLSGETQYF. Variable domain in full (rest from reference TRBV5-1 and TRBJ2-5): KAGVTQTPRYLIKTRGQQVTLSCSPISGHRSVSWYQQTPGQGLQFLFEYFSETQRNKGNFPGRFSGRQFSNSRSEMNVSTLELGDSALYLCASSLAVLGLSGETQYFGPGTRLLVL.

Here the CDR3 DNA reads TGTGCCAGCAGCCCGGGACGGCGGCTTCGGGGCAATCAGCCCCAGCATTTT. Protein product: CASSPGRRLRGNQPQHF. The chain combines TRBV7-8 with TRBJ1-5, with a possible D match to TRBD1 (5 bases). CDR1 and CDR2 (germline): SGHVS, FQNEAQ. This CDR3 comprises 17 residues. Trimming took 5 bases from V and 2 from J, leaving 19 bases between them.

The chain combines TRBV4-2 with TRBJ2-7; 9 bases line up with TRBD1. Germline trimming cut 5 bases from V and 0 bases from J; bases unmatched to any gene: 11. The CDR3 loop spans 17 amino acids. CDR1 is LGHNA, CDR2 YNFKEQ, per germline. In nucleotides, the CDR3 is TGTGCCAGCAGCGACAGGGGGATCATCCATAACTCCTACGAGCAGTACTTC. Translating gives CASSDRGIIHNSYEQYF.

This sequence joins TRBV7-8 and TRBJ2-7, with 8 bases lining up with TRBD2. The germline V gene has CDR1 SGHVS and CDR2 FQNEAQ. The CDR3 is made up of 16 amino acids. After removal of 2 bases from V and 2 bases from J, the junction contained 8 bases not matched to a gene. The CDR3 DNA is TGTGCCAGCAGCTTAACCGAGAGGGGACTAGCCTACGAGCAGTACTTC. Its protein is CASSLTERGLAYEQYF.

This chain's CDR3 is CASSLAMAGAGYTF. In DNA, the CDR3 is TGTGCCAGCAGCTTAGCGATGGCAGGAGCTGGCTACACCTTC. The V and J genes are TRBV7-9 and TRBJ1-2; D remains ambiguous. With 0 bases removed from V and 7 bases from J, the gap between germline ends came to 12 bases. The germline CDR1 and CDR2 sequences are SEHNR and FQNEAQ (reference sequence). The CDR3 is 14 residues long.

The chain carries TRBV30 and TRBJ2-7, with 8 bases matching TRBD2. V trimming: 0 bases; J trimming: 7 bases; junction bases outside the gene matches: 14. CDR3 length: 16 residues. Germline-derived CDR1 and CDR2 are GTSNPN and SVGIG (reference sequence). The CDR3: CAWSVHRGAGVGEQYF. The CDR3 DNA is TGTGCCTGGAGTGTACATAGAGGAGCGGGGGTGGGAGAGCAGTACTTC.

The CDR3 protein is CASRLAGGQETQYF. The CDR3 DNA is TGTGCCAGTCGACTAGCGGGGGGACAAGAGACCCAGTACTTC. The chain combines TRBV19 with TRBJ2-5, with 13 positions matching TRBD2. J was trimmed by 2 bases and V by 8 bases; bases with no gene match: 2. The CDR3 is 14 residues long. CDR1 is LNHDA and CDR2 is SQIVND in the germline V gene (reference sequence).

The rearrangement links TRBV1 to TRBJ2-1. TRBV1 is an annotated pseudogene. The CDR3 is 16 amino acids. The CDR3 region is CTSRHIKPPHDNEQFF. In nucleotides, the CDR3 is TGCACCAGCAGACACATTAAGCCACCACACGACAATGAGCAGTTCTTC.

V usage is TRBV7-9 and J usage is TRBJ1-1, with D maybe TRBD1 (6 bases). Trimming shortened V by 6 bases and J by 10 bases, and 18 bases separated the two germline ends. The CDR3 runs to 13 residues. Germline V CDR1 and CDR2: SEHNR, FQNEAQ (reference sequence). The CDR3 reads CASSSQGPRGAFF. The CDR3 DNA reads TGTGCCAGCAGTTCACAGGGTCCGCGGGGAGCTTTCTTT.

V is TRBV5-4 and J is TRBJ2-5, with a possible D match to TRBD2 (6 bases). The CDR3 covers 14 residues. Germline lookup yields CDR1 SGHNT and CDR2 YYREEE (reference sequence). Trimming shortened V by 3 bases and J by 11 bases, and 20 bases separated the two germline ends. In DNA form, the CDR3 reads TGTGCCAGCAGCTCTTCCGGGACTTCCCTTGAGCAGTACTTC. Translated, it gives CASSSSGTSLEQYF.

The CDR3 loop is CASSPQEGTQYF. Here the CDR3 DNA reads TGTGCCAGCTCACCCCAGGAGGGGACCCAGTACTTC. The rearrangement joins TRBV18 to TRBJ2-5; D is perhaps TRBD2 (6 bases). Trimming left V 3 bases short and J 7 bases short, with 9 bases between. The V gene's germline CDR1 is KGHSH and CDR2 LQKENI. The CDR3 spans 12 residues.

A remark on this clone: A read error is likely, as this CDR3 ends without the conserved phenylalanine or tryptophan. V is TRBV9 and J is TRBJ2-3, with D unresolved. CDR3 size: 15 residues. Germline CDR1 is SGDLS and CDR2 is YYNGEE. V was trimmed by 0 bases and J by 0 bases, leaving 8 bases between them. The CDR3 sequence is CASSVATRSTDTQYL. CDR3 in DNA: TGTGCCAGCAGCGTAGCTACGAGGAGCACAGATACGCAGTATCTT.

J is TRBJ2-2 and V is TRBV5-4; weak D call: TRBD2 (5 bases). Germline V gives CDR1 SGHNT, CDR2 YYREEE (reference sequence). The CDR3 is 14 amino acids. Trimming took off 4 bases at V and 4 bases at J, with 11 bases between the two ends. The CDR3, as DNA: TGTGCCAGCAGCCAGGAGCGGTCCACCGGGGAGCTGTTTTTT. Translating gives CASSQERSTGELFF.

The chain carries TRBV5-1 and TRBJ2-3, with TRBD2 matching over 10 bases. The length of the CDR3 is 16 residues. The V gene end was trimmed by 4 bases and the J gene end by 4 bases; junction bases not matched to a gene: 9. Germline CDR1 SGHRS, CDR2 YFSETQ. The CDR3 region is CASSPGIAGGADTQYF. The CDR3 coding sequence is TGCGCCAGCAGCCCCGGGATAGCGGGGGGCGCAGATACGCAGTATTTT.